The rows below give T cell receptor beta chains drawn from one sample of a study of vaccination effects on CD4 cells after COVID-19. Their target antigens are unknown. Clones were sequenced by immunoSEQ multiplex PCR, and TCRdb holds only the in-frame ones, with some missing. The table shows tens of thousands of clones, with about two thirds occurring only once. Sequences were derived from CD4+ T cells from PBMCs cultured with HCoV-OC43 spike peptides, sampled before COVID-19 vaccination. These receptors all come from a human donor who received a COVID-19 vaccine. CDR3s leave out the opening cysteine and the closing phenylalanine or tryptophan. Rows may omit the clone size; those that give it use once, few, many or a size class.

v_gene: TRBV6-5
abundance: .
j_gene: TRBJ1-2
CDR3aa: ASSRVGQGGGYT

v_gene: TRBV27
abundance: .
j_gene: TRBJ2-2
CDR3aa: ASSLSRPGELF

v_gene: TRBV7-9
abundance: .
j_gene: TRBJ2-3
CDR3aa: ASSLARGGSDTQY

v_gene: TRBV11-3
abundance: .
j_gene: TRBJ2-3
CDR3aa: ASSLGGTGGGDTQY

v_gene: TRBV21-1
abundance: .
j_gene: TRBJ2-3
CDR3aa: ASSSRTSADTQY

v_gene: TRBV19
abundance: .
j_gene: TRBJ1-1
CDR3aa: ASSIDLRGRGAF

v_gene: TRBV7-8
abundance: .
j_gene: TRBJ1-3
CDR3aa: ASRTGPTLSGNTIY

v_gene: TRBV20-1
abundance: .
j_gene: TRBJ2-5
CDR3aa: SAEKQETQY

v_gene: TRBV5-6
abundance: .
j_gene: TRBJ2-5
CDR3aa: ASRWGSGQETQY

v_gene: TRBV2
abundance: .
j_gene: TRBJ2-1
CDR3aa: ASSDSVPGNEQF

v_gene: TRBV21-1
abundance: .
j_gene: TRBJ2-7
CDR3aa: ASSKGVDKNYEQY

v_gene: TRBV2
abundance: .
j_gene: TRBJ2-1
CDR3aa: ASTRGTSGGANEQF

v_gene: TRBV11-2
abundance: .
j_gene: TRBJ1-2
CDR3aa: ASSSGPNYGYT

v_gene: TRBV12-5
abundance: .
j_gene: TRBJ2-5
CDR3aa: ASGLVLLHGEASETQY

v_gene: TRBV13
abundance: once
j_gene: TRBJ2-5
CDR3aa: ASSLVSGGLGETQY

v_gene: TRBV12-3/TRBV12-4
abundance: once
j_gene: TRBJ2-7
CDR3aa: ASTRQANYEQY

v_gene: TRBV18
abundance: .
j_gene: TRBJ2-2
CDR3aa: ASSSSTGELF

v_gene: TRBV5-1
abundance: .
j_gene: TRBJ2-3
CDR3aa: ASSLPTGNTDTQY

v_gene: TRBV5-6
abundance: .
j_gene: TRBJ1-1
CDR3aa: ASSPRGGPRTEAF

v_gene: TRBV4-1
abundance: .
j_gene: TRBJ2-3
CDR3aa: ASSLIAGGPDTQY

v_gene: TRBV10-1
abundance: .
j_gene: TRBJ2-3
CDR3aa: ASSESGSTDTQY

v_gene: TRBV23-1
abundance: .
j_gene: TRBJ2-7
CDR3aa: ASRVTYEQY

v_gene: TRBV29-1
abundance: .
j_gene: TRBJ1-1
CDR3aa: SGFKNGDTEAF

v_gene: TRBV7-7
abundance: .
j_gene: TRBJ2-5
CDR3aa: ASSRGVLETQY

v_gene: TRBV19
abundance: .
j_gene: TRBJ1-4
CDR3aa: ASSVTGEVEKLF

v_gene: TRBV18
abundance: .
j_gene: TRBJ2-7
CDR3aa: ASSKTGAYEQY

v_gene: TRBV29-1
abundance: once
j_gene: TRBJ1-1
CDR3aa: SVGGRGGMAEAF